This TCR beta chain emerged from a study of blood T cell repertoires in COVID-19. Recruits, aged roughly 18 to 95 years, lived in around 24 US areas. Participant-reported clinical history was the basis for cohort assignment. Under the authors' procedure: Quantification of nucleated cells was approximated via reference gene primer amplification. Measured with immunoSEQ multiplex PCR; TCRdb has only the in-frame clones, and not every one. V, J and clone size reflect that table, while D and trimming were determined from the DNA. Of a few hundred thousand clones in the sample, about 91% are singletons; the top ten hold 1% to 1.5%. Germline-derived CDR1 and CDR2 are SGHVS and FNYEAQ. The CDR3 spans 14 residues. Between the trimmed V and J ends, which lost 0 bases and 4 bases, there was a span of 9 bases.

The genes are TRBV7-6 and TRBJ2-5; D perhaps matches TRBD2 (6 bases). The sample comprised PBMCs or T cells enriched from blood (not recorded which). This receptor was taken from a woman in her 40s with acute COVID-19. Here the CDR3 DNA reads TGTGCCAGCAGCTTAGCGACCGGGGGAGAGACCCAGTACTTC. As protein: CASSLATGGETQYF.